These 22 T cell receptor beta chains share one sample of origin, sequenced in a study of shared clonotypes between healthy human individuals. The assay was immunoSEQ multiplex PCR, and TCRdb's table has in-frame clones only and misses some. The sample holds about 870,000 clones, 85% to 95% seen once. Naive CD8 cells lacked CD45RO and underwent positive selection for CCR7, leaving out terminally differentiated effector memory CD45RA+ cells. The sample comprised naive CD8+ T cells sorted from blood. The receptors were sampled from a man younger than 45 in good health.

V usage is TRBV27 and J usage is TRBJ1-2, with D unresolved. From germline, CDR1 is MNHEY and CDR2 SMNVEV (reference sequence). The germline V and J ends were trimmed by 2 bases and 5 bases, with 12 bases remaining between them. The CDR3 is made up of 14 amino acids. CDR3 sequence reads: CASSLGRTEYGYTF. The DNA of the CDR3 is TGTGCCAGCAGTTTAGGGAGGACGGAGTATGGCTACACCTTC.

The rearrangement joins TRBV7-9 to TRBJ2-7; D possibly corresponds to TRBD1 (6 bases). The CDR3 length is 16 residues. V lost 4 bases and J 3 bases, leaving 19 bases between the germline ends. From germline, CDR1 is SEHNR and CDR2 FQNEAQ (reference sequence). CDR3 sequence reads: CASSSSTGWYGYEQYF. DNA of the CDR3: TGTGCCAGCAGCTCATCAACAGGGTGGTACGGCTACGAGCAGTACTTC.

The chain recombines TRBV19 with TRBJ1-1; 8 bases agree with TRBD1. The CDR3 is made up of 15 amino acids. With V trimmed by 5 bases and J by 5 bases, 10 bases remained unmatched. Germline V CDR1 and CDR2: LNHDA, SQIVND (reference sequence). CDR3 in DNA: TGTGCCAGTAGTCTGACTCAGGGGGCTTGGACTGAAGCTTTCTTT. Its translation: CASSLTQGAWTEAFF.

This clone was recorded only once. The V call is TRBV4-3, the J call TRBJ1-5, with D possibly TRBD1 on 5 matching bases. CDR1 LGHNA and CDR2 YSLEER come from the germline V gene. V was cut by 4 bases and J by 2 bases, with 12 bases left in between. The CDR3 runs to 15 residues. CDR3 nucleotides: TGCGCCAGCAGCCGAAGATGGGGGGGCAATCAGCCCCAGCATTTT. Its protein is CASSRRWGGNQPQHF.

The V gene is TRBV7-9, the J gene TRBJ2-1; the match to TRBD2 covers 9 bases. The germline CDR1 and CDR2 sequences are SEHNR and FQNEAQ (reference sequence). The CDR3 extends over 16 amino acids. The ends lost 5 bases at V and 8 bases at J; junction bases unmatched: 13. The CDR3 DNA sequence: TGTGCCAGCAGCGCCTGGCTGGCGGGAGGGGACGATGAGCAGTTCTTC. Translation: CASSAWLAGGDDEQFF.

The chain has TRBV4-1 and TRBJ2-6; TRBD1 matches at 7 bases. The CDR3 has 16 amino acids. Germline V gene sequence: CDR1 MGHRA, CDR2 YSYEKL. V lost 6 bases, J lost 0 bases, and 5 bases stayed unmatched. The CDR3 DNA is TGCGCCAGCAGGTTACAGGGGAACTCTGGGGCCAACGTCCTGACTTTC. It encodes CASRLQGNSGANVLTF.

Here the CDR3 DNA reads TGTGCCAGCAGTTTAACGCCTATCAGGGGTGCTAACTATGGCTACACCTTC. Amino acids: CASSLTPIRGANYGYTF. The chain has TRBV27 and TRBJ1-2, with a weak D call TRBD1 (6 bases). V dropped 2 bases and J dropped 0 bases, with 16 bases sitting between them. The CDR3 consists of 17 residues. Germline CDR1 is MNHEY and CDR2 is SMNVEV (reference sequence).

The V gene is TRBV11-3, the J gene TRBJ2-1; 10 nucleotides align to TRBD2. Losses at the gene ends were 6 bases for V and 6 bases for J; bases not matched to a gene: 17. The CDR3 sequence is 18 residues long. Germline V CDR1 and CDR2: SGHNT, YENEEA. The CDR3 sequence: CASSPAIGGLAEVNEQFF. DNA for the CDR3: TGTGCCAGCAGTCCCGCTATCGGCGGACTAGCGGAAGTCAATGAGCAGTTCTTC.

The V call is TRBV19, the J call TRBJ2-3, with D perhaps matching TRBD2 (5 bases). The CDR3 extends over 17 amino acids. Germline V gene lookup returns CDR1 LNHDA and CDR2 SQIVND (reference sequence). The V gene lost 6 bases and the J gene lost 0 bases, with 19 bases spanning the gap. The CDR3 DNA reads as TGTGCCAGTAGGGGAGATCCCACAGTTTTTAGCACAGATACGCAGTATTTT. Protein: CASRGDPTVFSTDTQYF.

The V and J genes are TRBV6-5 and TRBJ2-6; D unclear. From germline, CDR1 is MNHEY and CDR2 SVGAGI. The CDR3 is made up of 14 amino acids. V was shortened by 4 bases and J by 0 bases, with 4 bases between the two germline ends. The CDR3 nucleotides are TGTGCCAGCAGTTCTTTCTCTGGGGCCAACGTCCTGACTTTC. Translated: CASSSFSGANVLTF.

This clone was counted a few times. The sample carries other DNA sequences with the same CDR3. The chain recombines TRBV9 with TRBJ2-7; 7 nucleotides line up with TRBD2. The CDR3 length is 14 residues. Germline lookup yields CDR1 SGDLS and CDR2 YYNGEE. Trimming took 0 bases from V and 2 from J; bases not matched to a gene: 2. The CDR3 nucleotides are TGTGCCAGCAGCGTAGCGGGAGGCACCTACGAGCAGTACTTC. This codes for CASSVAGGTYEQYF.

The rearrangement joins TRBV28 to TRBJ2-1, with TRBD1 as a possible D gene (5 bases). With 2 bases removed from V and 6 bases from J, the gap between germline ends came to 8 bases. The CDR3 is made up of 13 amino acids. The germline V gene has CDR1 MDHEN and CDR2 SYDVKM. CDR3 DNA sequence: TGTGCCAGCAGTTTACAGGGCCCCAATGAGCAGTTCTTC. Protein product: CASSLQGPNEQFF.

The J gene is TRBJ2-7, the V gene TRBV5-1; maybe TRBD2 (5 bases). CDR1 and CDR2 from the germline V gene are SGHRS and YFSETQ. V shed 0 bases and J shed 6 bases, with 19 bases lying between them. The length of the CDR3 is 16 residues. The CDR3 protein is CASSLAEGRAHGEQYF. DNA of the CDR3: TGCGCCAGCAGCTTGGCAGAGGGCCGGGCCCACGGCGAGCAGTACTTC. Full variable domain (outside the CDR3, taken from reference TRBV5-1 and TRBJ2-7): KAGVTQTPRYLIKTRGQQVTLSCSPISGHRSVSWYQQTPGQGLQFLFEYFSETQRNKGNFPGRFSGRQFSNSRSEMNVSTLELGDSALYLCASSLAEGRAHGEQYFGPGTRLTVT.

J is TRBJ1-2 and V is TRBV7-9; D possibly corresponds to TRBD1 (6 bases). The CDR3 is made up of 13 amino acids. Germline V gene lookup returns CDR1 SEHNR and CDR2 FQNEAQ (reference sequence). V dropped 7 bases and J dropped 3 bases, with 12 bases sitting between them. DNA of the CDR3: TGTGCCAGCACCAACGAGGGGGACTATGGCTACACCTTC. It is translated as CASTNEGDYGYTF.

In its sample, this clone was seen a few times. The CDR3 loop reads CASSEQPNTGELFF. DNA of the CDR3: TGTGCCAGCAGTGAACAACCGAACACCGGGGAGCTGTTTTTT. The chain is built from TRBV2 and TRBJ2-2; no definite D call. Trimming cost V 2 bases and J 0 bases, with 4 bases left between them. Germline values: CDR1 SNHLY, CDR2 FYNNEI. The CDR3 length is 14 residues.

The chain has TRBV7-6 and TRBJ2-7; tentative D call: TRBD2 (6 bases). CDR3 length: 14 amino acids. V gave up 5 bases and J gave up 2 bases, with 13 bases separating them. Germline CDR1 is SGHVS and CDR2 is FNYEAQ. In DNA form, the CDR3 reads TGTGCCAGCAGCCCACTTAGCGGCCCCTACGAGCAGTACTTC. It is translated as CASSPLSGPYEQYF.

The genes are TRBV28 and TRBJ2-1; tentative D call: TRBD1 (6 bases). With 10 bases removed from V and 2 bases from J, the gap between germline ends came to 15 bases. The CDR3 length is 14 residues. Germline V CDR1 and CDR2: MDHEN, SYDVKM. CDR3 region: CATTSQGTYNEQFF. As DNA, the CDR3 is TGTGCCACCACGTCCCAGGGGACCTACAATGAGCAGTTCTTC.

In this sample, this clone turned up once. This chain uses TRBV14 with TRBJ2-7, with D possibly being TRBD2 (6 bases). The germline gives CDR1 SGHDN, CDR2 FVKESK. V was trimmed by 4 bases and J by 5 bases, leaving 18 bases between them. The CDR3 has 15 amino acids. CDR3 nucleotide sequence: TGTGCCAGCAGCCTTGCCCCCCCGGGAGTGGACGAGCAGTACTTC. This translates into CASSLAPPGVDEQYF.

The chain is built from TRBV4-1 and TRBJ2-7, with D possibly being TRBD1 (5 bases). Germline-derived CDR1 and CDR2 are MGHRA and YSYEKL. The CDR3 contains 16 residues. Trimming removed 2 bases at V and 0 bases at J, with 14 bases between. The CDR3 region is CASSQKPDKSSYEQYF. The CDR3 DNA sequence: TGCGCCAGCAGCCAAAAACCGGACAAGAGCTCCTACGAGCAGTACTTC.

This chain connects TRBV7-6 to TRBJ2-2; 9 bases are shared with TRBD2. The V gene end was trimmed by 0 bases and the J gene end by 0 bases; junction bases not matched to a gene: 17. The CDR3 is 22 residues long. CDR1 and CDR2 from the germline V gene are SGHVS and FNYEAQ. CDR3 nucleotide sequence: TGTGCCAGCAGCTTAGCGGGTTCATGGCTAGCGGGATACGGGGCGAACACCGGGGAGCTGTTTTTT. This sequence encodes CASSLAGSWLAGYGANTGELFF.

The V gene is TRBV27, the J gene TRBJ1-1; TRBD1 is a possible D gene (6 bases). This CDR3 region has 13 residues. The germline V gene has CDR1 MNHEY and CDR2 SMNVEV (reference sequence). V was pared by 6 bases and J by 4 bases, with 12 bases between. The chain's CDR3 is CASSRGGITEAFF. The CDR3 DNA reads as TGTGCCAGCAGCAGGGGAGGAATCACTGAAGCTTTCTTT.

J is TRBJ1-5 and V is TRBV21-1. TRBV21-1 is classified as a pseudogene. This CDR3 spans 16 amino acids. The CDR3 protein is CASSSEGGYRNQPQHF. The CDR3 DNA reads TGTGCCAGCAGCTCCGAGGGGGGTTATAGGAATCAGCCCCAGCATTTT.